This entry concerns a single TCR beta chain. Assay: immunoSEQ multiplex PCR; the TCRdb copy retains only in-frame clones and omits some. The table lists hundreds of thousands of clones, about four fifths of them singletons, with 5% in the top ten. This sample is part of a study of blood T cell repertoires in COVID-19. The receptor's source is a man aged 40-49 years who had been exposed to COVID-19. Sequencing was carried out using PBMCs or T cells enriched from blood (not recorded which).

CDR3 in amino acids: CASSPGREANYGYTF. The DNA of the CDR3 is TGTGCCAGCTCACCGGGTCGGGAAGCTAACTATGGCTACACCTTC. The rearrangement links TRBV18 to TRBJ1-2; no firm D call. V shed 3 bases and J shed 0 bases, with 11 bases lying between them. Germline CDR1 and CDR2: KGHSH and LQKENI. CDR3 length: 15 amino acids.